This TCR beta chain was captured by sequencing in a study of cytomegalovirus exposure and HLA in healthy donors. Germline assignment: CDR1 MNHEY and CDR2 SVGAGI. CDR3 size: 15 residues. V was clipped by 5 bases and J by 4 bases; unmatched bases: 8. The study ran its PCR with 60 Vbeta and 13 Jbeta primers. TCRdb's copy holds only in-frame clones and misses some; the assay was immunoSEQ multiplex PCR. Of approximately 120,000 clones detected, 81% appear once; the ten largest clones hold less than 1.1%. In regard to this clone: The antigen is undetermined.

Whole-study results and caveats: The investigators catalogued 150 or so TCR beta chains as cytomegalovirus-associated. Common viral pathogens seemed to be connected with several of the most significant clusters, according to a later analysis.

This rearrangement joins TRBV6-5 to TRBJ1-3; 7 nucleotides match TRBD1. This receptor was obtained from a woman in her twenties or thirties in good health and CMV-seronegative. The sample consisted of PBMCs. The CDR3 sequence: CASSAFETGGNTIYF. The CDR3 nucleotides are TGTGCCAGCAGTGCCTTTGAGACAGGGGGAAACACCATATATTTT.